This TCR beta chain was profiled in a study of radiotherapy plus CTLA-4 blockade in lung cancer. Study-level information: Overall, approximately 17% of patients showed an objective response, while 31% attained disease control. Study-wide findings and caveats: Blood saw expansion of tumor-derived TCR clones after radiotherapy plus ipilimumab.

Germline CDR1 SGHTA, CDR2 FQGNSA. The CDR3 runs to 13 residues. Trimming took off 1 base at V and 4 bases at J, with 8 bases between the two ends. A note on this clone: Its antigen is unidentified.

The data were produced by immunoSEQ multiplex PCR, yet TCRdb's version contains in-frame clones alone and is incomplete. The table includes over 60,000 clones, about nine tenths detected once. The sequence came from a human donor with non-small cell lung cancer that progressed on radiotherapy plus ipilimumab. Sequencing used peripheral blood, obtained from a patient treated with radiotherapy plus ipilimumab. The V and J genes are TRBV7-2 and TRBJ2-7; D is perhaps TRBD1 (6 bases). CDR3 nucleotides: TGTGCCAGCAGCTTAGACAGGGCTTACGAGCAGTACTTC. Translating it yields CASSLDRAYEQYF. Drawing the rest from reference TRBV7-2 and TRBJ2-7, the complete variable domain is GAGVSQSPSNKVTEKGKDVELRCDPISGHTALYWYRQSLGQGLEFLIYFQGNSAPDKSGLPSDRFSAERTGGSVSTLTIQRTQQEDSAVYLCASSLDRAYEQYFGPGTRLTVT.